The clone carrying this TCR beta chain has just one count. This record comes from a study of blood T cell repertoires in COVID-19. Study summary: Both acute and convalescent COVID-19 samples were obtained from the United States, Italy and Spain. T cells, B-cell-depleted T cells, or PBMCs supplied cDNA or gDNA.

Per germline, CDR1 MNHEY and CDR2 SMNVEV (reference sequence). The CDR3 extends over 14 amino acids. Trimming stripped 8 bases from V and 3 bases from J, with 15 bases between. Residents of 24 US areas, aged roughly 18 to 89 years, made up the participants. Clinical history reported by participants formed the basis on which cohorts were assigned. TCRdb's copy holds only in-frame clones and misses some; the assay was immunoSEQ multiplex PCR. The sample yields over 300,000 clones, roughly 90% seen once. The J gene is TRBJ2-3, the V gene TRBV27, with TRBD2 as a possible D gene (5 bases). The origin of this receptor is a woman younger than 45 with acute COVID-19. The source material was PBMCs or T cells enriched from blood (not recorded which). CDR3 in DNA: TGTGCCAGCGCGACTATACGCCCAACAGATACGCAGTATTTT. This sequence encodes CASATIRPTDTQYF.